The subject of this entry is one TCR beta chain. The antigen remains undetermined. Germline V lookup: CDR1 DFQATT, CDR2 SNEGSKA (reference sequence). The CDR3 is 16 amino acids. Trimming cost V 0 bases and J 2 bases, with 13 bases left between them. The data derive from a study of breast tumors, draining lymph nodes, adjacent tissues. Study observations and caveats: Compared with lymph nodes, tumors were less diverse; compared with nontumor tissue, more. Data fit most tumor T cells coming from lymph node, expanding in tumor.

Via MiXCR, TCRdb re-called the multiplex PCR reads, giving one row per CDR3 protein. The table records roughly 70,000 distinct CDR3 sequences, around two fifths of them present only once. The chain has TRBV20-1 and TRBJ1-4; D is uncertain. The sequencing sample was made of breast tumor tissue. The clonotype was recovered from a female donor with breast cancer. Some clones in this sample may be carry-over from other donors' samples. The CDR3 is CSARDRGDPTNEKLFF. CDR3 DNA sequence: TGCAGTGCTAGAGATCGCGGGGATCCCACTAATGAAAAACTGTTTTTT.